This T cell receptor beta chain was retrieved from a study of Tregs in tolerant kidney transplant recipients. Findings of the study overall: In tolerant patients, donor-specific Tregs outgrew total Tregs, suggesting antigen-driven expansion.

Unstimulated Tregs (CD4+CD25+CD127-) and CD4+CD25- non-Tregs were sorted from PBMCs. This clone appeared a single time. Its antigen is not known. Here immunoSEQ multiplex PCR was the method, and the copy in TCRdb shows in-frame clones only, minus some. Of about 66,000 clones listed, 80% to 95% are singletons. The TCR comes from a human donor who received a combined kidney and bone marrow transplant. The material sequenced was CD8+ T cells from blood, taken before the transplant.

CDR3 amino acids: CASSSPGLAGVGQFF. DNA for the CDR3: TGTGCCAGCAGTTCTCCGGGACTAGCGGGAGTTGGGCAGTTCTTC. V and J are TRBV27 and TRBJ2-1, with TRBD2 matching 14 bases. CDR1 and CDR2 from the germline V gene are MNHEY and SMNVEV (reference sequence). The CDR3 contains 15 residues. V shed 4 bases, J shed 12 bases, and the junction held 8 bases outside the gene matches.